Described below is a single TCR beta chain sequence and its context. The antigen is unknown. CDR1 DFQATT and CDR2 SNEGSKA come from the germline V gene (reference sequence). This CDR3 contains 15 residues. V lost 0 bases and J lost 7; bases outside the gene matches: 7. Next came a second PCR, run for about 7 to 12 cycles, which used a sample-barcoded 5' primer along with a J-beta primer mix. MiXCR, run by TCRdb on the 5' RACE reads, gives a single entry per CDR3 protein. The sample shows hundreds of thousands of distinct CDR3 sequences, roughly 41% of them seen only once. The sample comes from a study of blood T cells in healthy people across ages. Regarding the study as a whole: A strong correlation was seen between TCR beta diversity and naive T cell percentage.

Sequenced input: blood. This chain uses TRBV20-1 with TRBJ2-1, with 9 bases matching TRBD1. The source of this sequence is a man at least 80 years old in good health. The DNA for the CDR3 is TGCAGTGCTAGAGACTTTGGGACAGGGAGTAATGAGCAGTTCTTC. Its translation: CSARDFGTGSNEQFF.